The 10 T cell receptor beta chains listed next were all sequenced from one sample in a study of T cells after yellow fever vaccination. From the 5' RACE reads, TCRdb called clonotypes with MiXCR, one entry per CDR3 protein. Among 250,000 or so distinct CDR3 sequences, 3.6% were seen once, and the ten largest hold over 15%. This sample comprised PBMCs, obtained 15 days after the yellow fever booster vaccination. The receptor set was obtained from a man aged 18 to 35 who received the YFV17D yellow fever vaccine.

This clonotype was observed at least ten times. DNA of the CDR3: TGTGCCAGCAGTTTCGAACCACGAATTTACAATGAGCAGTTCTTC. This gives the protein CASSFEPRIYNEQFF. The chain joins TRBV27 to TRBJ2-1; D is unresolved. The CDR3 totals 15 residues. V lost 3 bases and J 4 bases, leaving 13 bases between the germline ends. Germline CDR1 is MNHEY and CDR2 is SMNVEV (reference sequence).

The chain joins TRBV19 to TRBJ1-2, with TRBD1 identical over 8 bases. V gave up 7 bases and J gave up 8 bases; unmatched junction bases: 18. The germline V gene encodes CDR1 LNHDA and CDR2 SQIVND (reference sequence). The CDR3 contains 16 residues. The CDR3 is CASKGPSRGLYRGYTF. The CDR3 DNA sequence: TGTGCCAGTAAGGGACCGAGCAGGGGGCTTTACCGGGGCTACACCTTC. Full variable domain (missing parts from reference TRBV19 and TRBJ1-2): DGGITQSPKYLFRKEGQNVTLSCEQNLNHDAMYWYRQDPGQGLRLIYYSQIVNDFQKGDIAEGYSVSREKKESFPLTVTSAQKNPTAFYLCASKGPSRGLYRGYTFGSGTRLTVV.

This clonotype was picked up many times. The chain has TRBV20-1 and TRBJ2-2, with 8 bases aligning to TRBD1. The CDR3 contains 15 residues. Germline values: CDR1 DFQATT, CDR2 SNEGSKA (reference sequence). After removal of 6 bases from V and 4 bases from J, the junction contained 10 bases not matched to a gene. Here the CDR3 reads CSATPGQGITGELFF. In DNA form, the CDR3 reads TGCAGTGCCACACCAGGACAGGGAATCACCGGGGAGCTGTTTTTT.

Many counts were recorded for this clonotype. The chain employs TRBV5-1 and TRBJ1-1; 10 nucleotides align to TRBD1. CDR1 SGHRS and CDR2 YFSETQ come from the germline V gene. This CDR3 has 14 residues. V lost 3 bases, J lost 5 bases, and 4 bases stayed unmatched. The CDR3 spells CASSSGQGKTEAFF. CDR3 nucleotides: TGCGCCAGCAGCTCGGGACAGGGGAAAACTGAAGCTTTCTTT.

This clonotype was recorded at least ten times. This chain connects TRBV9 to TRBJ2-3, with D uncertain. Deletions cut 4 bases from V and 2 bases from J, with 11 bases between. Germline values: CDR1 SGDLS, CDR2 YYNGEE. This CDR3 has 14 residues. The CDR3 coding sequence is TGTGCCAGCAGCTTCCCAGCCGTCACAGATACGCAGTATTTT. Protein product: CASSFPAVTDTQYF.

This clonotype came up many times. The chain is built from TRBV12-3 or TRBV12-4 and TRBJ2-3; D possibly corresponds to TRBD1 (6 bases). The CDR3 is made up of 12 amino acids. The ends were cut back, 5 bases at V and 5 bases at J, with 8 bases in the middle. The CDR3 protein is CASSTGLDTQYF. The CDR3 nucleotides read TGTGCCAGCAGTACAGGGTTAGATACGCAGTATTTT.

V and J are TRBV27 and TRBJ2-7; 7 bases are a match to TRBD1. Germline lookup yields CDR1 MNHEY and CDR2 SMNVEV (reference sequence). The ends lost 2 bases at V and 2 bases at J; junction bases unmatched: 6. The CDR3 has 15 residues. CDR3 sequence reads: CASSLGPGQTYEQYF. The CDR3 nucleotides read TGTGCCAGCAGTTTAGGTCCGGGACAGACCTACGAGCAGTACTTC.

In this sample, this clonotype turned up many times. The chain carries TRBV4-3 and TRBJ2-4; D might be TRBD1 (5 bases). Trimming left V 3 bases short and J 13 bases short, with 16 bases between. The CDR3 is 13 amino acids. Germline values: CDR1 LGHNA, CDR2 YSLEER. As DNA, the CDR3 is TGCGCCAGCAGCCATGGCAGGGCTGCGGACCAGTACTTC. Its translation is CASSHGRAADQYF.

Concerning this clonotype itself: Being one base from a much bigger clone, this may be a read error. The rearrangement uses TRBV19 and TRBJ1-5, with D hard to call. Germline assignment: CDR1 LNHDA and CDR2 SQIVND (reference sequence). CDR3 length: 15 amino acids. In DNA, the CDR3 is TGTGCCAGAAGTATCCGATCGGATAGCAATCAGCCCCAGCATTTT. It codes for CARSIRSDSNQPQHF.

The sample holds many counts of this clonotype. The genes are TRBV7-9 and TRBJ1-4; D is ambiguous. Germline loops: CDR1 SEHNR, CDR2 FQNEAQ (reference sequence). V shed 2 bases and J shed 5 bases, with 12 bases lying between them. The CDR3 contains 15 residues. CDR3 in amino acids: CASSLSSVRNEKLFF. CDR3 DNA sequence: TGTGCCAGCAGCTTATCGTCCGTGAGAAATGAAAAACTGTTTTTT.